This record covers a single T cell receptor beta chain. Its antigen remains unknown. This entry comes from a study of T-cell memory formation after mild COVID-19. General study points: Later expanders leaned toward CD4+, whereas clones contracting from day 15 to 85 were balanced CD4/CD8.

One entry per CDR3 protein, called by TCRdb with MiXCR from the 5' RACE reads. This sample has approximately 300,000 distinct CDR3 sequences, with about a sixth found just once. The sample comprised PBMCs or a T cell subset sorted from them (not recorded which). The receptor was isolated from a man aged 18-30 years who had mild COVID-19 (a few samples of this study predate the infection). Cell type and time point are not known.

The CDR3 coding sequence is TGCAGTGCTGGCGGGGGGGCCCGGGGGCGGATCACTGAAGCTTTCTTT. It translates to CSAGGGARGRITEAFF. This chain joins TRBV20-1 and TRBJ1-1, with D possibly matching TRBD1 (6 bases). The CDR3 sequence is 16 residues long. Trimming left V 5 bases short and J 4 bases short, with 23 bases between. Germline V gene data show CDR1 as DFQATT and CDR2 as SNEGSKA (reference sequence).